This TCR beta chain was profiled in a study of cytomegalovirus exposure and HLA in healthy donors. With respect to this clone: The antigen remains unidentified.

TCRdb keeps only in-frame clones here, not all; method: immunoSEQ multiplex PCR. Among about 140,000 clones listed, 84% were seen once. Study-wide findings and caveats: TCR clusters originating in the first cohort tended to co-occur in the approximately 120 validation repertoires, according to a later analysis.

The V and J ends lost 4 bases and 6 bases, in that order; junction bases with no gene match: 14. The CDR3 is 16 amino acids. Germline-derived CDR1 and CDR2 are SGHRS and YFSETQ. Sequences were obtained from PBMCs. This sequence joins TRBV5-1 and TRBJ2-7; TRBD1 aligns across 9 bases. This sequence originates from a woman younger than 45 in good health and CMV-seronegative. In DNA, the CDR3 is TGCGCCAGCAGCGCTAACCCGCCCGGGACAGGGAGCGAGCAGTACTTC. Translating gives CASSANPPGTGSEQYF.